This note documents a single TCR beta chain sequence. TCRdb's table, derived via immunoSEQ multiplex PCR, lists solely in-frame clones and lacks some. The sample consists of fewer than 60,000 clones, about 90% of them appearing once. The nonmyeloablative bone marrow transplants came from related graft donors, with transient mixed chimerism. The data originate from a study of Tregs in tolerant kidney transplant recipients. The CDR3 contains 16 residues. Deletions cut 0 bases from V and 1 base from J, with 10 bases between. Per germline, CDR1 KGHSH and CDR2 LQKENI. The TCR sequence derives from a human patient who received a combined kidney and bone marrow transplant. Among the T cells, some may be from the graft donor. Material: CD8+ T cells from blood (PBMCs), obtained 24 months after the transplant. This chain connects TRBV18 to TRBJ2-1; possible D gene TRBD2, 6 bases. The CDR3 region is CASSPPSGASYNEQFF. CDR3 in DNA: TGTGCCAGCTCACCACCTAGCGGAGCTTCCTACAATGAGCAGTTCTTC.